Below, one T cell receptor (beta chain) is given with its context. Antigen specificity is unknown. The data were taken from a study of response to subunit inactivated influenza vaccine. TCRdb processed the RT-PCR reads anew with MiXCR; each CDR3 protein has one entry. The sample lists almost 600,000 distinct CDR3 sequences; 14% were seen once. Study findings and constraints: Authors suggested few new T cells are recruited by each seasonal influenza vaccination.

V shed 2 bases and J 7 bases; nucleotides not matched to a gene: 6. Germline CDR1 is DFQATT and CDR2 is SNEGSKA (reference sequence). This CDR3 has 15 amino acids. The sequence was collected from a man in his fifties or sixties who received an inactivated influenza vaccine. The genes are TRBV20-1 and TRBJ2-1; 12 bases are shared with TRBD2. Sequenced here: PBMCs from blood, sampled roughly 12 days after vaccination. The CDR3 loop is CSARPLAGGLNEQFF. CDR3 coding DNA: TGCAGTGCTAGACCACTAGCGGGAGGCCTAAATGAGCAGTTCTTC.